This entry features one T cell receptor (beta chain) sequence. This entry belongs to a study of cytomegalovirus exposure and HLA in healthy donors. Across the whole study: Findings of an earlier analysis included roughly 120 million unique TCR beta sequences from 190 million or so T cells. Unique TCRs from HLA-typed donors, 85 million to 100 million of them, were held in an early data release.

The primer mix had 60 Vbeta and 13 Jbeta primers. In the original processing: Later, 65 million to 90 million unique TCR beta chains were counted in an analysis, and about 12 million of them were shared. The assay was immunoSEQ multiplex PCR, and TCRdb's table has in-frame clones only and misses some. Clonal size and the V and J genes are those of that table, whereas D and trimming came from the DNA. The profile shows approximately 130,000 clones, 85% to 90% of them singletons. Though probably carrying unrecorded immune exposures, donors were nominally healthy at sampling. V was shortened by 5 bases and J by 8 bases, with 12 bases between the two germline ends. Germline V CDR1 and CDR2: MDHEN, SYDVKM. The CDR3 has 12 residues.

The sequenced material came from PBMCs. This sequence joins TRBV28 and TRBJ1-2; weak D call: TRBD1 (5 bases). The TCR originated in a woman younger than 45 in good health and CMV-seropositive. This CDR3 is CASSLLGGGYTF. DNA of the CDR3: TGTGCCAGCAGTCTATTGGGGGGAGGCTACACCTTC.